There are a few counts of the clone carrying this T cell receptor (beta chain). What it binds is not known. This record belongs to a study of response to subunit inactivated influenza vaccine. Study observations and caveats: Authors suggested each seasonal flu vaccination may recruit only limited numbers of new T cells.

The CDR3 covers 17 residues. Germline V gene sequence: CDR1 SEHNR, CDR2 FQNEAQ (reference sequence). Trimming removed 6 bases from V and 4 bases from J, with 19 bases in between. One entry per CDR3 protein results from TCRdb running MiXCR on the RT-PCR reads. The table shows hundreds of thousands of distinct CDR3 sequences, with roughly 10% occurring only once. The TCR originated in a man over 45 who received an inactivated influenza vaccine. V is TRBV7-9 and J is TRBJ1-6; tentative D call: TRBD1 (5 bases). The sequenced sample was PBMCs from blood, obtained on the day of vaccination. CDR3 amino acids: CASSTMRGGDYNSPLHF. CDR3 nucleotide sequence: TGTGCCAGCAGTACTATGAGGGGAGGCGATTATAATTCACCCCTCCACTTT.